A single sample is the source of the 18 T cell receptor beta chains below, sequenced in a study of blood T cell repertoires in COVID-19. This table comes from immunoSEQ multiplex PCR, and its TCRdb copy is limited to in-frame clones, with some not included. Of roughly 75,000 clones listed, roughly 85% are singletons. What was sequenced was peripheral blood. The receptors stem from a man aged 50 to 60 with COVID-19, enrolled during active disease.

J is TRBJ2-5 and V is TRBV7-9; TRBD1 might be the D (5 bases). V lost 8 bases and J 4 bases, leaving 17 bases between the germline ends. CDR3 size: 14 residues. The germline gives CDR1 SEHNR, CDR2 FQNEAQ (reference sequence). The CDR3 here is CASSPGHSPETQYF. DNA for the CDR3: TGTGCCAGCTCCCCCGGACATTCTCCAGAGACCCAGTACTTC. The full variable domain, its missing parts supplied by reference TRBV7-9 and TRBJ2-5, is DTGVSQNPRHKITKRGQNVTFRCDPISEHNRLYWYRQTLGQGPEFLTYFQNEAQLEKSRLLSDRFSAERPKGSFSTLEIQRTEQGDSAMYLCASSPGHSPETQYFGPGTRLLVL.

The chain has TRBV5-6 and TRBJ1-5, with D tentatively TRBD1 (6 bases). V was trimmed by 3 bases and J by 1 base, leaving 20 bases between them. In germline, CDR1 is SGHDT, CDR2 YYEEEE. This CDR3 has 18 amino acids. This CDR3 reads CASSSTLTGSASNQPQHF. CDR3 bases: TGTGCCAGCAGCTCAACCCTGACAGGTTCGGCGAGCAATCAGCCCCAGCATTTT. Full variable domain (missing parts from reference TRBV5-6 and TRBJ1-5): DAGVTQSPTHLIKTRGQQVTLRCSPKSGHDTVSWYQQALGQGPQFIFQYYEEEERQRGNFPDRFSGHQFPNYSSELNVNALLLGDSALYLCASSSTLTGSASNQPQHFGDGTRLSIL.

Comments on this clone: Sequence at one end of the junction differs from germline and may be a read error. The chain combines TRBV10-3 with TRBJ2-7; 7 bases match TRBD1. CDR3 length equals 15 residues. Germline V lookup: CDR1 ENHRY, CDR2 SYGVKD. In nucleotides, the CDR3 is TGTGCCATCAGCGAGTCGCCCGACAGGGCCTACGAGCAGTACTTC. Translated, it gives CAISESPDRAYEQYF.

The chain combines TRBV18 with TRBJ2-3; 10 bases map to TRBD2. The V gene end was trimmed by 2 bases and the J gene end by 9 bases; junction bases not matched to a gene: 14. Germline V gives CDR1 KGHSH, CDR2 LQKENI. The CDR3 covers 17 residues. CDR3 protein: CASSPTGLAQRGSTQYF. The CDR3 bases are TGTGCCAGCTCACCAACGGGACTAGCGCAAAGGGGGAGCACGCAGTATTTT.

The J gene is TRBJ1-3, the V gene TRBV3-1 (or the pseudogene TRBV3-2); TRBD1 agrees at 9 bases. The CDR3 is 17 amino acids. V shed 3 bases, J shed 0 bases, and the junction held 6 bases outside the gene matches. The germline V gene encodes CDR1 LGHDT and CDR2 YNNKEL (reference sequence). CDR3 sequence: CASSHRQGGLSGNTIYF. The DNA for the CDR3 is TGTGCCAGCAGCCACAGACAGGGGGGGCTCTCTGGAAACACCATATATTTT.

The chain has TRBV21-1 and TRBJ2-5; the D call in the table, TRBD2, was not verified against the DNA. TRBV21-1 is an annotated pseudogene. CDR3 length: 14 residues. The chain's CDR3 is CASSKEPRCGTQYF. CDR3 coding DNA: TGTGCCAGCAGCAAAGAACCGCGGTGCGGGACCCAGTACTTC.

The CDR3 coding sequence is TGTGCCAGCACCTTCACCGGGACTAGCGGGAGTCGTGAGCAGTTCTTC. This gives the protein CASTFTGTSGSREQFF. The chain recombines TRBV28 with TRBJ2-1, with 14 bases identical to TRBD2. V shed 7 bases and J 9 bases; nucleotides not matched to a gene: 11. This CDR3 has 16 residues. Germline V gene lookup returns CDR1 MDHEN and CDR2 SYDVKM.

This chain joins TRBV19 and TRBJ2-1; TRBD2 is a possible D gene (7 bases). CDR3 length: 16 amino acids. Germline-derived CDR1 and CDR2 are LNHDA and SQIVND (reference sequence). V lost 8 bases to trimming and J lost 7 bases, with 24 bases between them. CDR3 bases: TGTGCCAGTCGCAAAAGGGAGGGGGGCCTGTCGAATGAGCAGTTCTTC. It encodes CASRKREGGLSNEQFF.

This clone was seen only once. This chain joins TRBV18 and TRBJ2-1; the match to TRBD2 covers 12 bases. The CDR3 has 17 amino acids. Germline CDR1 reads KGHSH; CDR2 reads LQKENI. The J segment lost 7 bases and the V segment lost 6 bases, leaving 13 bases of the junction unmatched. CDR3 region: CASSQLLAGGPQNEQFF. The CDR3 DNA follows: TGTGCCAGCTCGCAGCTTCTAGCGGGAGGGCCGCAAAATGAGCAGTTCTTC. Filled out from reference TRBV18 and TRBJ2-1, the complete variable domain reads NAGVMQNPRHLVRRRGQEARLRCSPMKGHSHVYWYRQLPEEGLKFMVYLQKENIIDESGMPKERFSAEFPKEGPSILRIQQVVRGDSAAYFCASSQLLAGGPQNEQFFGPGTRLTVL.

This clone has only one observation. The chain combines TRBV27 with TRBJ1-4; a weak D match, TRBD1 (5 bases). In germline, CDR1 is MNHEY, CDR2 SMNVEV (reference sequence). The CDR3 totals 14 residues. Deletions cut 4 bases from V and 2 bases from J, with 8 bases between. The CDR3 loop reads CASSYDSTNEKLFF. The CDR3 nucleotides read TGTGCCAGCAGTTACGACAGTACTAATGAAAAACTGTTTTTT.

This chain connects TRBV29-1 to TRBJ2-5; D unclear. Germline V gene sequence: CDR1 SQVTM, CDR2 ANQGSEA. V lost 5 bases and J lost 5, with 12 bases in between. CDR3 size: 12 residues. The CDR3 region has the DNA TGCAGCGTTCAAGTTACCGGTGAGACCCAGTACTTC. Residues: CSVQVTGETQYF.

J is TRBJ1-4 and V is TRBV30; D is ambiguous. Germline lookup yields CDR1 GTSNPN and CDR2 SVGIG (reference sequence). This CDR3 is 14 amino acids long. V lost 3 bases and J 0 bases, leaving 8 bases between the germline ends. The CDR3 sequence is CAWRLAATNEKLFF. DNA for the CDR3: TGTGCCTGGAGGTTGGCAGCAACTAATGAAAAACTGTTTTTT.

The V call is TRBV5-1, the J call TRBJ1-3; D is uncertain. The CDR3 loop spans 14 amino acids. V lost 4 bases, J lost 2 bases, and 10 bases lay in between. The germline CDR1 and CDR2 sequences are SGHRS and YFSETQ. The CDR3 DNA sequence: TGCGCCAGCAGCCCGCCCGGGGCTGGAAACACCATATATTTT. Its protein is CASSPPGAGNTIYF.

Here the CDR3 DNA reads TGTGCCAGCAGCGTAGACGCGGGGACCTACGAGCAGTACTTC. This translates into CASSVDAGTYEQYF. The chain couples TRBV9 to TRBJ2-7; D is perhaps TRBD2 (6 bases). The CDR3 covers 14 residues. With 0 bases removed from V and 2 bases from J, the gap between germline ends came to 9 bases. Looked up from germline, CDR1 is SGDLS and CDR2 is YYNGEE.

The chain joins TRBV6-1 to TRBJ2-6; D might be TRBD1 (7 bases). Germline V gene sequence: CDR1 MNHNS, CDR2 SASEGT. The CDR3 consists of 16 residues. Trimming cost V 2 bases and J 11 bases, with 19 bases left between them. The CDR3 loop reads CASSEQGWQGGDVLTF. The DNA of the CDR3 is TGTGCCAGCAGTGAACAGGGCTGGCAGGGGGGCGACGTCCTGACTTTC.

This clone was recorded once. The chain uses TRBV7-9 and TRBJ2-1; TRBD1 matches at 9 bases. Germline CDR1 reads SEHNR; CDR2 reads FQNEAQ (reference sequence). The length of the CDR3 is 15 residues. After removal of 6 bases from V and 2 bases from J, the junction contained 5 bases not matched to a gene. The CDR3 region is CASRGTGGTYNEQFF. The DNA for the CDR3 is TGTGCCAGCAGAGGTACAGGGGGCACCTACAATGAGCAGTTCTTC.

This clone was counted a few times. The chain carries TRBV9 and TRBJ2-3; D possibly corresponds to TRBD2 (5 bases). The V and J ends lost 4 bases and 1 base respectively, with 10 bases between them. The germline CDR1 and CDR2 sequences are SGDLS and YYNGEE. The CDR3 covers 14 residues. The DNA for the CDR3 is TGTGCCAGCAGCTCCGGGGTTCGCACAGATACGCAGTATTTT. It specifies CASSSGVRTDTQYF.

V is TRBV4-3 and J is TRBJ2-6, with D hard to call. Germline V CDR1 and CDR2: LGHNA, YSLEER. V was cut by 1 base and J by 0 bases, with 4 bases left in between. CDR3 length: 15 amino acids. CDR3 loop: CASSQAGSGANVLTF. In DNA form, the CDR3 reads TGCGCCAGCAGCCAAGCGGGCTCTGGGGCCAACGTCCTGACTTTC.